One sample yielded the 18 T cell receptor beta chains listed below, sequenced in a study of T cells in Graves' hyperthyroidism and ophthalmopathy. RNA transcripts served as the template for amplifying TCR beta CDR3 regions. The HTBI set primed first-round TCR CDR3 RT-PCR. TCRdb independently ran MiXCR on the multiplex PCR reads; one entry per CDR3 protein. The sample shows about 290,000 distinct CDR3 sequences, more than 10% of them seen only once. Sequencing used blood. These TCRs come from a woman in her twenties or thirties with Graves' hyperthyroidism that later progressed to Graves' ophthalmopathy.

V and J are TRBV19 and TRBJ2-5; 10 positions match TRBD2. J lost 4 bases, V lost 5 bases, and 13 bases had no gene match. This CDR3 is 17 amino acids long. Germline V gives CDR1 LNHDA, CDR2 SQIVND (reference sequence). The CDR3 DNA follows: TGTGCCAGTAGTGGGCTAGCGGGAGTTGGAAGTGGAGAGACCCAGTACTTC. Its translation: CASSGLAGVGSGETQYF.

This rearrangement joins TRBV18 to TRBJ2-3; D gene uncertain. V was cut by 1 base and J by 0 bases, with 14 bases left in between. Germline CDR1 reads KGHSH; CDR2 reads LQKENI. The CDR3 extends over 17 amino acids. The CDR3 is CASSPRPGQISTDTQYF. The CDR3 nucleotides are TGTGCCAGCTCACCACGCCCCGGCCAGATTAGCACAGATACGCAGTATTTT. The full variable domain, completed using reference TRBV18 and TRBJ2-3, is NAGVMQNPRHLVRRRGQEARLRCSPMKGHSHVYWYRQLPEEGLKFMVYLQKENIIDESGMPKERFSAEFPKEGPSILRIQQVVRGDSAAYFCASSPRPGQISTDTQYFGPGTRLTVL.

The table lists this clonotype with many counts. The CDR3 is CASSLGSSGPGNTIYF. The CDR3 nucleotides read TGTGCCAGCAGCTTAGGGTCCTCAGGACCAGGAAACACCATATATTTT. The chain employs TRBV11-3 and TRBJ1-3; D is unclear. Germline CDR1 SGHNT, CDR2 YENEEA. This CDR3 is 16 amino acids long. V lost 1 base and J 4 bases, leaving 14 bases between the germline ends. The variable domain in full, with the rest retrieved from reference TRBV11-3 and TRBJ1-3, is EAGVVQSPRYKIIEKKQPVAFWCNPISGHNTLYWYLQNLGQGPELLIRYENEEAVDDSQLPKDRFSAERLKGVDSTLKIQPAELGDSAVYLCASSLGSSGPGNTIYFGEGSWLTVV.

This clonotype was seen many times. This sequence joins TRBV11-1 and TRBJ2-1; D is ambiguous. This CDR3 has 12 residues. Germline V lookup: CDR1 SGHAT, CDR2 FQDESV (reference sequence). V shed 2 bases and J shed 10 bases, with 9 bases lying between them. CDR3 coding DNA: TGTGCCAGCAGCTTAACTGGGTTGGAGCAGTTCTTC. It is translated as CASSLTGLEQFF. Based on the CDR3 plus reference TRBV11-1 and TRBJ2-1, the full variable domain is EAEVAQSPRYKITEKSQAVAFWCDPISGHATLYWYRQILGQGPELLVQFQDESVVDDSQLPKDRFSAERLKGVDSTLKIQPAELGDSAMYLCASSLTGLEQFFGPGTRLTVL.

The rearrangement links TRBV7-2 to TRBJ1-2, with D possibly TRBD1 on 6 matching bases. V gave up 5 bases and J gave up 3 bases, with 10 bases separating them. This CDR3 is 13 amino acids long. Germline assignment: CDR1 SGHTA and CDR2 FQGNSA. CDR3 in amino acids: CASSLDRYYGYTF. CDR3 sequence (DNA): TGTGCCAGCAGCCTCGACAGGTACTATGGCTACACCTTC.

This clonotype was counted many times. J is TRBJ2-5 and V is TRBV28; maybe TRBD1 (5 bases). Germline CDR1 reads MDHEN; CDR2 reads SYDVKM. This CDR3 is 14 amino acids long. Trimming left V 7 bases short and J 1 base short, with 13 bases between. Here the CDR3 reads CASTFDSLQETQYF. In DNA, the CDR3 is TGTGCCAGCACTTTCGACAGCCTCCAAGAGACCCAGTACTTC.

The chain recombines TRBV2 with TRBJ1-2; D perhaps matches TRBD1 (5 bases). The germline V gene encodes CDR1 SNHLY and CDR2 FYNNEI. The CDR3 sequence is 11 residues long. V lost 8 bases and J lost 4, with 8 bases in between. CDR3 sequence (DNA): TGTGCCAGCGGGGCCCTCTATGGCTACACCTTC. Residues: CASGALYGYTF.

The chain combines TRBV9 with TRBJ2-1; maybe TRBD1 (6 bases). The CDR3 length is 15 residues. Germline assignment: CDR1 SGDLS and CDR2 YYNGEE. V lost 4 bases and J 10 bases, leaving 21 bases between the germline ends. This CDR3 reads CASSPRDNPGREQFF. CDR3 nucleotide sequence: TGTGCCAGCAGCCCCCGGGACAATCCCGGTCGGGAGCAGTTCTTC.

This clonotype was seen at least ten times. The chain uses TRBV30 and TRBJ1-2; D unresolved. CDR1 GTSNPN and CDR2 SVGIG come from the germline V gene (reference sequence). V lost 0 bases and J 4 bases, leaving 3 bases between the germline ends. The CDR3 is 11 amino acids. In DNA form, the CDR3 reads TGTGCCTGGAGTGTACTCTATGGCTACACCTTC. Protein sequence: CAWSVLYGYTF.

This clonotype was seen a few times. This sequence joins TRBV9 and TRBJ2-3; the D gene is possibly TRBD2 (5 bases). The V gene's germline CDR1 is SGDLS and CDR2 YYNGEE. The CDR3 runs 15 residues. With 0 bases removed from V and 3 bases from J, the gap between germline ends came to 11 bases. The CDR3 loop is CASSVDGVGTDTQYF. The CDR3 DNA follows: TGTGCCAGCAGCGTAGACGGGGTTGGAACAGATACGCAGTATTTT.

This clonotype occurred many times. The J gene is TRBJ1-1, the V gene TRBV29-1; D unclear. The CDR3 is 12 residues long. CDR1 is SQVTM and CDR2 is ANQGSEA in the germline V gene. V shed 0 bases and J shed 8 bases, with 10 bases lying between them. CDR3 bases: TGCAGCGTTGAAGATCTCGGCAACGAAGCTTTCTTT. It codes for CSVEDLGNEAFF.

This clonotype showed up many times. V and J are TRBV5-1 and TRBJ2-7, with TRBD2 matching over 9 bases. J lost 5 bases, V lost 0 bases, and 9 bases had no gene match. The CDR3 runs to 16 residues. Germline V gives CDR1 SGHRS, CDR2 YFSETQ. The DNA of the CDR3 is TGCGCCAGCAGCTTGGAAAGTAGCGGGAGCTACCACGAGCAGTACTTC. Encoded protein: CASSLESSGSYHEQYF.

At least ten counts were recorded for this clonotype. The rearrangement links TRBV12-3 or TRBV12-4 to TRBJ2-6, with 7 bases that match TRBD1. CDR3 length equals 16 residues. V lost 8 bases, J lost 3 bases, and 10 bases stayed unmatched. DNA for the CDR3: TGTGCCAGCGAGGCAGCAGGGGGATTTGGGGCCAACGTCCTGACTTTC. It yields the protein CASEAAGGFGANVLTF.

This clonotype has a handful of counts. This may arise from a read error, as a much more abundant clone is one base away. The chain recombines TRBV11-1 with TRBJ2-5; 13 bases align to TRBD2. Per the germline V gene, CDR1 is SGHAT and CDR2 is FQDESV (reference sequence). The CDR3 is 16 residues long. In nucleotides, the CDR3 is TGTGTCAGCAGCCAGAGACTAGCGGGAGGACAAGAGACCCAGTACTTC. Translation: CVSSQRLAGGQETQYF.

This chain joins TRBV18 and TRBJ2-6, with D possibly matching TRBD2 (5 bases). From germline, CDR1 is KGHSH and CDR2 LQKENI. This CDR3 has 15 residues. The germline V and J ends were trimmed by 6 bases and 0 bases, with 9 bases remaining between them. This CDR3 reads CASSSGLSGANVLTF. CDR3 bases: TGTGCCAGCTCGTCAGGACTCTCTGGGGCCAACGTCCTGACTTTC.

The V and J genes are TRBV7-9 and TRBJ2-1; the D is unclear. V dropped 5 bases and J dropped 6 bases, with 11 bases sitting between them. CDR1 SEHNR and CDR2 FQNEAQ come from the germline V gene (reference sequence). The CDR3 extends over 13 amino acids. This chain's CDR3 is CASSRDSSNEQFF. The CDR3 DNA reads as TGTGCCAGCAGCCGAGACTCTTCCAATGAGCAGTTCTTC.

The sample holds many counts of this clonotype. The rearrangement uses TRBV20-1 and TRBJ2-3; weak D call: TRBD1 (6 bases). V lost 6 bases and J lost 3, with 10 bases in between. CDR1 is DFQATT and CDR2 is SNEGSKA in the germline V gene (reference sequence). The CDR3 has 12 amino acids. CDR3 nucleotides: TGCAGTGCCACACAGGGAACAGATACGCAGTATTTT. Its translation is CSATQGTDTQYF.

Ten or more counts support this clonotype. This sequence joins TRBV13 and TRBJ2-7; D is ambiguous. CDR3 size: 15 residues. Trimming pared 2 bases from V and 4 bases from J, leaving 15 bases between. Germline CDR1 is PRHDT and CDR2 is FYEKMQ (reference sequence). CDR3 nucleotide sequence: TGTGCCAGCAGCTTAATGGGCAGGCGAGGATACGAGCAGTACTTC. Its translation is CASSLMGRRGYEQYF.